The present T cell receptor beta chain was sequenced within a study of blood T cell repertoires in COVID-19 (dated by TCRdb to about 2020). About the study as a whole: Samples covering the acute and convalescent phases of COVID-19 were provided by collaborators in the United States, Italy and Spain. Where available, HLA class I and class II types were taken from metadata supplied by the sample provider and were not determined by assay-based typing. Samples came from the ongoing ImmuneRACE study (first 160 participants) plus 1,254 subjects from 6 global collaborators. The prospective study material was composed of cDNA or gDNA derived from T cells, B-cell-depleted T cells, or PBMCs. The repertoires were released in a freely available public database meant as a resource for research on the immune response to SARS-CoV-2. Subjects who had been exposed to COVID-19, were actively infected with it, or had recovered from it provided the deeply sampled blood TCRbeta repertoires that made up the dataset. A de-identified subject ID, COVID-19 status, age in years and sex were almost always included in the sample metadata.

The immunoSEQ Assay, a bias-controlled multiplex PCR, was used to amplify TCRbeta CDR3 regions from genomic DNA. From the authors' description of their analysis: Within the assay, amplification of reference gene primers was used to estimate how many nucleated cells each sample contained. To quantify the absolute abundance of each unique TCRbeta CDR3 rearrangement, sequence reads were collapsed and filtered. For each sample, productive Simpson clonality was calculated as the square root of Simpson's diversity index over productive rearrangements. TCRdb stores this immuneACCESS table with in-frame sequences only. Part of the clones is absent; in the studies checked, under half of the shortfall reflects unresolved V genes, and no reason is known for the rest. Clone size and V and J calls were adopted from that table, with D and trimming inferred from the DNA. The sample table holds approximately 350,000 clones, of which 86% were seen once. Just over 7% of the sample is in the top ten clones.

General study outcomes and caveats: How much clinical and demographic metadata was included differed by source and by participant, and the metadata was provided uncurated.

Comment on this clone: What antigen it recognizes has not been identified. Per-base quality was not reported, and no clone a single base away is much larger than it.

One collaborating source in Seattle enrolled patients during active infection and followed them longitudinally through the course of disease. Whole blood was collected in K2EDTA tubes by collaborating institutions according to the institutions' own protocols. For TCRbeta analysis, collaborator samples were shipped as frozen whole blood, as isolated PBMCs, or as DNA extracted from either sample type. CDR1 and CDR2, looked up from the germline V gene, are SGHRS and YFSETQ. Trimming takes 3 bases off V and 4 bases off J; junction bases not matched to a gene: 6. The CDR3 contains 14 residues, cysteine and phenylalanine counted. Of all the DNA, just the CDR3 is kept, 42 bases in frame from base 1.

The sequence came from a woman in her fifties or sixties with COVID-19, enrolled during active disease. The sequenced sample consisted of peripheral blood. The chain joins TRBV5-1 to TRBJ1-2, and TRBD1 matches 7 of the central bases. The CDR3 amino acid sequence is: CASSWQGDPYGYTF. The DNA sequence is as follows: TGCGCCAGCAGCTGGCAGGGGGATCCCTATGGCTACACCTTC.